The 27 T cell receptor beta chains reported below all come from one sample, sequenced in a study of cytomegalovirus exposure and HLA in healthy donors. 13 Jbeta primers and 60 Vbeta primers were used for the PCR. TCRdb's copy holds only in-frame clones and misses some; the assay was immunoSEQ multiplex PCR. The sample consists of roughly 180,000 clones, about 69% of them appearing once. The source material was PBMCs. The receptors derive from a male donor in good health and CMV-seronegative.

This chain uses TRBV6-5 with TRBJ1-5; D is undetermined. This CDR3 is built from 15 residues. Germline CDR1 MNHEY, CDR2 SVGAGI. Trimming left V 4 bases short and J 7 bases short, with 17 bases between. The CDR3 sequence: CASSLGRLAGQPQHF. CDR3 coding DNA: TGTGCCAGCAGTTTAGGACGCCTCGCGGGGCAGCCCCAGCATTTT.

To note about this clone: This could be a read error, since a much larger clone is one nucleotide away. V is TRBV5-5 and J is TRBJ1-5; weak D call: TRBD1 (5 bases). This CDR3 is 13 amino acids long. Germline V gene sequence: CDR1 SGHKS, CDR2 YYEKEE (reference sequence). V was trimmed by 4 bases and J by 5 bases, leaving 10 bases between them. CDR3 protein: CASSRTRDQPQHF. In DNA form, the CDR3 reads TGTGCCAGCAGCCGGACACGGGATCAGCCCCAGCATTTT.

This clone occurred a few times. The chain uses TRBV6-6 and TRBJ1-1; D is undetermined. CDR3 length equals 16 residues. Trimming took off 7 bases at V and 0 bases at J, with 18 bases between the two ends. Germline values: CDR1 MNHNY, CDR2 SVGAGI (reference sequence). The CDR3 is CASIVGDREVNTEAFF. Here the CDR3 DNA reads TGTGCCAGCATTGTTGGTGACCGGGAGGTGAACACTGAAGCTTTCTTT.

This clone came up a few times. The rearrangement joins TRBV5-1 to TRBJ1-1; D uncertain. This CDR3 comprises 15 residues. With 4 bases removed from V and 0 bases from J, the gap between germline ends came to 13 bases. Germline CDR1 and CDR2: SGHRS and YFSETQ. The CDR3 protein is CASSAQTQVNTEAFF. The CDR3 region has the DNA TGCGCCAGCAGCGCACAAACGCAGGTGAACACTGAAGCTTTCTTT.

The chain employs TRBV9 and TRBJ2-3, with TRBD2 matching 8 bases. From germline, CDR1 is SGDLS and CDR2 YYNGEE. The CDR3 has 16 amino acids. V shed 4 bases and J 0 bases; nucleotides not matched to a gene: 7. CDR3 sequence reads: CASSFIAGTSTDTQYF. Here the CDR3 DNA reads TGTGCCAGCAGCTTCATAGCGGGGACTAGCACAGATACGCAGTATTTT.

The chain carries TRBV30 and TRBJ1-2; 9 nucleotides match TRBD1. V shed 6 bases and J 8 bases; nucleotides not matched to a gene: 7. This CDR3 has 12 amino acids. Germline values: CDR1 GTSNPN, CDR2 SVGIG (reference sequence). CDR3 region: CACLGTGLGYTF. The CDR3 nucleotides read TGTGCCTGTCTAGGGACAGGGCTGGGCTACACCTTC. Full variable domain (outside the CDR3, taken from reference TRBV30 and TRBJ1-2): SQTIHQWPATLVQPVGSPLSLECTVEGTSNPNLYWYRQAAGRGLQLLFYSVGIGQISSEVPQNLSASRPQDRQFILSSKKLLLSDSGFYLCACLGTGLGYTFGSGTRLTVV.

The V gene is TRBV19, the J gene TRBJ1-5, with D possibly matching TRBD1 (6 bases). Trimming cost V 0 bases and J 4 bases, with 13 bases left between them. The germline V gene encodes CDR1 LNHDA and CDR2 SQIVND (reference sequence). CDR3 length: 16 residues. Here the CDR3 reads CASSIDYQGMNQPQHF. The CDR3 region has the DNA TGTGCCAGTAGTATAGATTATCAGGGGATGAATCAGCCCCAGCATTTT.

There are a few counts of this clone. The chain links TRBV28 to TRBJ2-1; TRBD2 matches at 9 bases. V gave up 3 bases and J gave up 7 bases; unmatched junction bases: 16. Per germline, CDR1 MDHEN and CDR2 SYDVKM. The CDR3 runs 18 residues. The CDR3 loop is CASSFGGVLAGDGNEQFF. As DNA, the CDR3 is TGTGCCAGCAGTTTTGGGGGTGTGTTAGCGGGAGACGGAAATGAGCAGTTCTTC. Full variable domain (missing parts from reference TRBV28 and TRBJ2-1): DVKVTQSSRYLVKRTGEKVFLECVQDMDHENMFWYRQDPGLGLRLIYFSYDVKMKEKGDIPEGYSVSREKKERFSLILESASTNQTSMYLCASSFGGVLAGDGNEQFFGPGTRLTVL.

The rearrangement links TRBV6-5 to TRBJ2-7; 10 bases map to TRBD1. This CDR3 is built from 14 residues. Trimming removed 5 bases from V and 3 bases from J; junction bases left unmatched: 4. Germline V gene data show CDR1 as MNHEY and CDR2 as SVGAGI. For the CDR3, the DNA is TGTGCCAGCAGTGCAGGACAGGGGGACTACGAGCAGTACTTC. This sequence encodes CASSAGQGDYEQYF.

This chain links TRBV4-1 with TRBJ2-1, with 13 bases lining up with TRBD2. The CDR3 is made up of 16 amino acids. V lost 0 bases to trimming and J lost 7 bases; unmatched junction nucleotides: 3. Germline values: CDR1 MGHRA, CDR2 YSYEKL. CDR3 region: CASSQEGLAGANEQFF. CDR3 nucleotide sequence: TGCGCCAGCAGCCAAGAAGGACTAGCGGGGGCTAATGAGCAGTTCTTC.

This clone was counted a single time. This sequence joins TRBV30 and TRBJ1-1, with no clear D. Trimming cost V 7 bases and J 5 bases, with 14 bases left between them. Germline V gives CDR1 GTSNPN, CDR2 SVGIG (reference sequence). The length of the CDR3 is 12 residues. The CDR3 loop reads CALSVPGTEAFF. DNA for the CDR3: TGTGCCTTGTCCGTTCCGGGGACTGAAGCTTTCTTT. Filled out from reference TRBV30 and TRBJ1-1, the complete variable domain reads SQTIHQWPATLVQPVGSPLSLECTVEGTSNPNLYWYRQAAGRGLQLLFYSVGIGQISSEVPQNLSASRPQDRQFILSSKKLLLSDSGFYLCALSVPGTEAFFGQGTRLTVV.

This clone was counted a few times. This sequence joins TRBV30 and TRBJ1-4, with 11 bases that match TRBD1. J was trimmed by 4 bases and V by 5 bases; bases with no gene match: 12. The CDR3 runs to 17 residues. Germline V lookup: CDR1 GTSNPN, CDR2 SVGIG (reference sequence). CDR3: CAWAGTGGIRGNEKLFF. The CDR3 DNA sequence: TGTGCCTGGGCCGGGACAGGGGGTATTCGGGGTAATGAAAAACTGTTTTTT.

The chain combines TRBV6-5 with TRBJ1-1; 7 positions agree with TRBD1. Unmatched junction bases numbered 5, after V lost 1 base and J lost 0 bases. This CDR3 is 16 amino acids long. The germline V gene has CDR1 MNHEY and CDR2 SVGAGI. The CDR3 loop reads CASSYYDREVNTEAFF. CDR3 sequence (DNA): TGTGCCAGCAGTTACTACGACAGGGAGGTGAACACTGAAGCTTTCTTT.

J is TRBJ1-2 and V is TRBV6-5; D call uncertain. The CDR3 runs to 11 residues. From germline, CDR1 is MNHEY and CDR2 SVGAGI. Trimming left V 5 bases short and J 12 bases short, with 13 bases between. CDR3 in DNA: TGTGCCAGCAGTGATTCTGCGGTCCACACCTTC. Translating it yields CASSDSAVHTF.

This clone was picked up a small number of times. This sequence joins TRBV30 and TRBJ2-1, with D perhaps matching TRBD2 (5 bases). V was trimmed by 5 bases and J by 8 bases, leaving 25 bases between them. Germline lookup yields CDR1 GTSNPN and CDR2 SVGIG (reference sequence). This CDR3 is 16 amino acids long. CDR3 DNA sequence: TGTGCCTGGGCCCAAAGGGAGTACCGACGAAAATATGAGCAGTTCTTC. It encodes CAWAQREYRRKYEQFF. Based on the CDR3 plus reference TRBV30 and TRBJ2-1, the full variable domain is SQTIHQWPATLVQPVGSPLSLECTVEGTSNPNLYWYRQAAGRGLQLLFYSVGIGQISSEVPQNLSASRPQDRQFILSSKKLLLSDSGFYLCAWAQREYRRKYEQFFGPGTRLTVL.

The chain couples TRBV4-1 to TRBJ1-5; no reliable D call. Trimming shortened V by 1 base and J by 0 bases, and 10 bases separated the two germline ends. CDR3 length: 16 amino acids. The germline V gene has CDR1 MGHRA and CDR2 YSYEKL. The CDR3 is CASSQARGDSNQPQHF. The CDR3 nucleotides read TGCGCCAGCAGCCAAGCAAGAGGCGATAGCAATCAGCCCCAGCATTTT.

CDR3 bases: TGTGCCAGCAGTGCGACAGGGGGCTTTGTCAATGAGCAGTTCTTC. Translated, it gives CASSATGGFVNEQFF. The chain recombines TRBV6-5 with TRBJ2-1; 10 bases fit TRBD1. The germline gives CDR1 MNHEY, CDR2 SVGAGI. The CDR3 is 15 amino acids. The ends lost 5 bases at V and 6 bases at J; junction bases unmatched: 7.

This chain joins TRBV7-8 and TRBJ2-2; 8 bases align to TRBD1. The germline V gene has CDR1 SGHVS and CDR2 FQNEAQ. The CDR3 loop spans 16 amino acids. V shed 4 bases, J shed 7 bases, and the junction held 11 bases outside the gene matches. The CDR3 bases are TGTGCCAGCAGCTCTAAGACAGGGGTTAGGGTCGGGGAGCTGTTTTTT. Its protein is CASSSKTGVRVGELFF.

The rearrangement links TRBV28 to TRBJ2-3; TRBD2 matches at 9 bases. This CDR3 has 16 residues. V trimming: 5 bases; J trimming: 0 bases; junction bases outside the gene matches: 6. Germline CDR1 is MDHEN and CDR2 is SYDVKM. CDR3 DNA sequence: TGTGCCAGCAGTCGCGGACTAGCGAAAAGCACAGATACGCAGTATTTT. It specifies CASSRGLAKSTDTQYF. The full variable domain, with the rest looked up from reference TRBV28 and TRBJ2-3, is DVKVTQSSRYLVKRTGEKVFLECVQDMDHENMFWYRQDPGLGLRLIYFSYDVKMKEKGDIPEGYSVSREKKERFSLILESASTNQTSMYLCASSRGLAKSTDTQYFGPGTRLTVL.

The chain combines TRBV27 with TRBJ2-7; the match to TRBD2 covers 7 bases. With V trimmed by 7 bases and J by 0 bases, 3 bases remained unmatched. The CDR3 spans 13 residues. The germline V gene has CDR1 MNHEY and CDR2 SMNVEV (reference sequence). The CDR3 protein is CASTSGSSYEQYF. For the CDR3, the DNA is TGTGCCAGCACTAGCGGTAGCTCCTACGAGCAGTACTTC.

The chain joins TRBV7-3 to TRBJ2-3; D is possibly TRBD2 (6 bases). This CDR3 has 16 residues. V was cut by 2 bases and J by 4 bases, with 16 bases left in between. Germline V gene data show CDR1 as SGHTA and CDR2 as FQGTGA. CDR3: CASSLAGSASADTQYF. The CDR3 DNA is TGTGCCAGCAGCTTAGCCGGGAGCGCGAGCGCAGATACGCAGTATTTT. Looking up the rest from reference TRBV7-3 and TRBJ2-3 gives the full variable domain: GAGVSQTPSNKVTEKGKYVELRCDPISGHTALYWYRQSLGQGPEFLIYFQGTGAADDSGLPNDRFFAVRPEGSVSTLKIQRTERGDSAVYLCASSLAGSASADTQYFGPGTRLTVL.

V is TRBV6-5 and J is TRBJ2-3, with D perhaps matching TRBD2 (7 bases). Per germline, CDR1 MNHEY and CDR2 SVGAGI. This CDR3 is 14 amino acids long. The germline V and J ends were trimmed by 6 bases and 1 base, with 11 bases remaining between them. In DNA form, the CDR3 reads TGTGCCAGCAGGGGGGCGGGGGGCACAGATACGCAGTATTTT. It codes for CASRGAGGTDTQYF.

The CDR3 DNA follows: TGTGCCAGCAGCTTGGGTAGGACTACCTTGATAAATGAGCAGTTCTTC. Translation gives CASSLGRTTLINEQFF. V is TRBV5-4 and J is TRBJ2-1, with D perhaps matching TRBD2 (6 bases). The ends were cut back, 0 bases at V and 7 bases at J, with 17 bases in the middle. Looked up from germline, CDR1 is SGHNT and CDR2 is YYREEE (reference sequence). The CDR3 contains 16 residues.

This clone was seen a few times. The chain is built from TRBV7-9 and TRBJ2-3, with 10 bases matching TRBD1. The germline V gene encodes CDR1 SEHNR and CDR2 FQNEAQ (reference sequence). The CDR3 extends over 17 amino acids. The V and J ends lost 2 bases and 1 base, in that order; junction bases with no gene match: 6. The CDR3 is CASSLWAGTGGTDTQYF. The CDR3 DNA sequence: TGTGCCAGCAGCTTATGGGCCGGGACAGGGGGCACAGATACGCAGTATTTT. The full variable domain, rest sourced from reference TRBV7-9 and TRBJ2-3, is DTGVSQNPRHKITKRGQNVTFRCDPISEHNRLYWYRQTLGQGPEFLTYFQNEAQLEKSRLLSDRFSAERPKGSFSTLEIQRTEQGDSAMYLCASSLWAGTGGTDTQYFGPGTRLTVL.

CDR3 bases: TGTGCCAGCAGTCCCTGGACAGGGGCCCTCACAGATACGCAGTATTTT. This gives the protein CASSPWTGALTDTQYF. The genes are TRBV28 and TRBJ2-3; 9 bases agree with TRBD1. Unmatched junction bases numbered 8, after V lost 5 bases and J lost 2 bases. Germline V gene data show CDR1 as MDHEN and CDR2 as SYDVKM. The CDR3 covers 16 residues.

The chain has TRBV9 and TRBJ1-3; the D is unclear. Trimming took 4 bases from V and 4 from J, leaving 15 bases between them. The germline gives CDR1 SGDLS, CDR2 YYNGEE. This CDR3 spans 15 amino acids. The CDR3 here is CASSIKREAGNTIYF. In DNA form, the CDR3 reads TGTGCCAGCAGCATAAAACGGGAGGCGGGAAACACCATATATTTT.

This chain connects TRBV28 to TRBJ1-6; D gene uncertain. Germline V gene data show CDR1 as MDHEN and CDR2 as SYDVKM. CDR3 length: 12 residues. Trimming pared 4 bases from V and 9 bases from J, leaving 7 bases between. The CDR3 sequence is CASSSEGSPLHF. The CDR3, as DNA: TGTGCCAGCAGTTCTGAGGGTTCACCCCTCCACTTT.